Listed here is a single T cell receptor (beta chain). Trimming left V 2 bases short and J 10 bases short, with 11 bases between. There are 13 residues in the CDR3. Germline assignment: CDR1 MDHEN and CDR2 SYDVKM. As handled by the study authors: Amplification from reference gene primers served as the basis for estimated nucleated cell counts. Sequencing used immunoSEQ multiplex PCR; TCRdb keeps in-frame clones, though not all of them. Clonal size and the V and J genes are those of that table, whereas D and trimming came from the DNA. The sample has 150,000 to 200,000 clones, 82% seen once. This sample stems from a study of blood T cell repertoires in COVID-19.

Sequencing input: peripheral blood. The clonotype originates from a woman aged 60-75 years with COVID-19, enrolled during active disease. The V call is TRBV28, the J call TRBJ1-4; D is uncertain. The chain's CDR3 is CASSLPERGKLFF. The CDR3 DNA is TGTGCCAGCAGTTTACCGGAGAGAGGAAAACTGTTTTTT. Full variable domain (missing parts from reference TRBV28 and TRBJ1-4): DVKVTQSSRYLVKRTGEKVFLECVQDMDHENMFWYRQDPGLGLRLIYFSYDVKMKEKGDIPEGYSVSREKKERFSLILESASTNQTSMYLCASSLPERGKLFFGSGTQLSVL.